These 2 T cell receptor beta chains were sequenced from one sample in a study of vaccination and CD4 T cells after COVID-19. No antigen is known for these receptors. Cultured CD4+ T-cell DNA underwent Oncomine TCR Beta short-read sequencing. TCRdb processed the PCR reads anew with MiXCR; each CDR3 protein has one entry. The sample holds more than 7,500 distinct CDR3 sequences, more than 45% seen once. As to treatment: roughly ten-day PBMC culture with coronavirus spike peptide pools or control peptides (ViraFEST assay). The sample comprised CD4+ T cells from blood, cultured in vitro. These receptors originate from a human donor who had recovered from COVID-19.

The CDR3 loop reads CASSLSPRGISEQYF. The CDR3 region has the DNA TGTGCCAGCAGCTTATCCCCCAGGGGAATCAGCGAGCAGTACTTC. The chain joins TRBV7-9 to TRBJ2-7; a possible D gene is TRBD1 (6 bases). The V gene's germline CDR1 is SEHNR and CDR2 FQNEAQ (reference sequence). V dropped 2 bases and J dropped 6 bases, with 17 bases sitting between them. The CDR3 is 15 amino acids.

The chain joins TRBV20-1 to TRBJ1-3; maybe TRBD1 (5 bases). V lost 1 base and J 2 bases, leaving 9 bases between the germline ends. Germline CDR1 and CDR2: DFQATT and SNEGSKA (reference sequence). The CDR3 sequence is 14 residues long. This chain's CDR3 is CSARVGGAGNTIYF. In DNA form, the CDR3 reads TGCAGTGCTAGAGTAGGAGGGGCTGGAAACACCATATATTTT.